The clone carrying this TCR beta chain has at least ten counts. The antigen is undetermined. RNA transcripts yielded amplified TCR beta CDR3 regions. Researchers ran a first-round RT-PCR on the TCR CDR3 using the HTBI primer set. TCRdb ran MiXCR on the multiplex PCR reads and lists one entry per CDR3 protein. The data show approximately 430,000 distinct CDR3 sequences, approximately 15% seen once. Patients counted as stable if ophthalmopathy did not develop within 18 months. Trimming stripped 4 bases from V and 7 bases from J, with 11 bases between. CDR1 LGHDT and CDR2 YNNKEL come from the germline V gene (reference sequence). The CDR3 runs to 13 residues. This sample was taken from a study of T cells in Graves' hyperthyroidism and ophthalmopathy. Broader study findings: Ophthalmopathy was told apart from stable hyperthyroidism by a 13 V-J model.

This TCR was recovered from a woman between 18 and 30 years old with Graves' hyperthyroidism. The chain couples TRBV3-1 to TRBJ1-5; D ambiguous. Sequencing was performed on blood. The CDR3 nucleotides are TGTGCCAGCAGCCGAGCAGGCGCACAGCCCCAGCATTTT. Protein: CASSRAGAQPQHF.